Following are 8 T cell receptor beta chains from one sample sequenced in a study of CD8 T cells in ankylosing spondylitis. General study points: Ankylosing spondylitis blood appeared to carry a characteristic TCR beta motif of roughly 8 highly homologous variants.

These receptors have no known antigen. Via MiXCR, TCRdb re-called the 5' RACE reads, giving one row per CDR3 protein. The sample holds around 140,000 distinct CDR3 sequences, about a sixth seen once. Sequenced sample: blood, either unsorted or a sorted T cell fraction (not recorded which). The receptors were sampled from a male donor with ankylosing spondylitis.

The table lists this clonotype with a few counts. The CDR3 protein is CASSWGGTVNNEQFF. The CDR3 nucleotides read TGTGCCAGCAGTTGGGGCGGGACAGTGAACAATGAGCAGTTCTTC. This rearrangement joins TRBV6-5 to TRBJ2-1; D is perhaps TRBD1 (7 bases). Trimming left V 4 bases short and J 5 bases short, with 15 bases between. The germline V gene encodes CDR1 MNHEY and CDR2 SVGAGI. The CDR3 sequence is 15 residues long.

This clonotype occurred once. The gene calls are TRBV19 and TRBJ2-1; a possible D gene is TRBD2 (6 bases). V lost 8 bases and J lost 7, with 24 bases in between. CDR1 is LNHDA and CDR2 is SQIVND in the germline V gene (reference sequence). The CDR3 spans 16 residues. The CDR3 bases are TGTGCCAGTCTTGCGGGGTACCTCTCCCCCCTAAATGAGCAGTTCTTC. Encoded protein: CASLAGYLSPLNEQFF.

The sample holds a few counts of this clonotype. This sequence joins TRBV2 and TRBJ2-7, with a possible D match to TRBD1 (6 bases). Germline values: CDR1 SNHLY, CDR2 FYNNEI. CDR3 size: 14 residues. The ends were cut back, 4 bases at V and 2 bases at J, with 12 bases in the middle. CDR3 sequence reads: CASSARTDTYEQYF. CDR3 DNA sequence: TGTGCCAGCAGTGCGAGGACAGATACCTACGAGCAGTACTTC.

The CDR3 is CSAVSSGALAFGEQFF. DNA of the CDR3: TGCAGTGCAGTTTCTAGCGGGGCTCTAGCCTTCGGTGAGCAGTTCTTC. This chain connects TRBV20-1 to TRBJ2-1; 9 positions match TRBD2. V shed 6 bases, J shed 9 bases, and the junction held 18 bases outside the gene matches. Germline V gives CDR1 DFQATT, CDR2 SNEGSKA (reference sequence). The CDR3 is 16 amino acids.

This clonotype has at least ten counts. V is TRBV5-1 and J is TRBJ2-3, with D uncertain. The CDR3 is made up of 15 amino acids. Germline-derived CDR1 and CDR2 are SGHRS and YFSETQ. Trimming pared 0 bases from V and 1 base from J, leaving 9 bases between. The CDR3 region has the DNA TGCGCCAGCAGCTTGGTAAATGGGGGCACAGATACGCAGTATTTT. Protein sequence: CASSLVNGGTDTQYF.

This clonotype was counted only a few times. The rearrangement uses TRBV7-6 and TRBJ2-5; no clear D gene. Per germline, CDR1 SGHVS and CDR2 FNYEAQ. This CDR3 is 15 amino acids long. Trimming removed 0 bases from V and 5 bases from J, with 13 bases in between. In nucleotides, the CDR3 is TGTGCCAGCAGCTTAGCGCGATTAGCCGGGGAGACCCAGTACTTC. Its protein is CASSLARLAGETQYF.

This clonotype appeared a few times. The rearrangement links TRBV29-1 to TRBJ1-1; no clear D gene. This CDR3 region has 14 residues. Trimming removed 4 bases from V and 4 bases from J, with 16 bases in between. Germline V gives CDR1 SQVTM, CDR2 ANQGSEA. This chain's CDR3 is CSVGASRTFTEAFF. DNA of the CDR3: TGCAGCGTTGGCGCTTCCCGGACGTTCACTGAAGCTTTCTTT.

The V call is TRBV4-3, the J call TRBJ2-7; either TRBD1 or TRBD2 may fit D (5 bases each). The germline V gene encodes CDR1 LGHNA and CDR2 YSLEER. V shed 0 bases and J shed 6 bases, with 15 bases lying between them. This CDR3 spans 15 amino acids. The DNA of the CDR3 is TGCGCCAGCAGCCAAGATCGACAAGGGGACGGCGAGCAGTACTTC. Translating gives CASSQDRQGDGEQYF.